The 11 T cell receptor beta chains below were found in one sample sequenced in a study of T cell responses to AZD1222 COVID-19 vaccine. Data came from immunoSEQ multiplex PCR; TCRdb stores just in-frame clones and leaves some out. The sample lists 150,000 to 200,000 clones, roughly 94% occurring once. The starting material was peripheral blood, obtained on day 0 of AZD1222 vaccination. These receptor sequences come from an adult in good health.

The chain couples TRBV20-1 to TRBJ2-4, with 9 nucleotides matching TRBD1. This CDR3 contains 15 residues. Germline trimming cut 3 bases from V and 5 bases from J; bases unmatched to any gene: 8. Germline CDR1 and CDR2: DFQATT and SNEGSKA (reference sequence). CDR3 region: CSASGDRGVQNIQYF. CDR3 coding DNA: TGCAGTGCTAGTGGAGACAGGGGGGTACAAAACATTCAGTACTTC.

The CDR3 nucleotides read TGTGCCTGGAGCCAAATGACCCTCGGGGGACAAGGTGTTAATTCACCCCTCCACTTT. Protein sequence: CAWSQMTLGGQGVNSPLHF. The J gene is TRBJ1-6, the V gene TRBV30; possibly TRBD1 for D (6 bases). Germline values: CDR1 GTSNPN, CDR2 SVGIG (reference sequence). The CDR3 totals 19 residues. The ends were cut back, 3 bases at V and 6 bases at J, with 27 bases in the middle. The variable domain in full, completed from reference TRBV30 and TRBJ1-6, reads SQTIHQWPATLVQPVGSPLSLECTVEGTSNPNLYWYRQAAGRGLQLLFYSVGIGQISSEVPQNLSASRPQDRQFILSSKKLLLSDSGFYLCAWSQMTLGGQGVNSPLHFGNGTRLTVT.

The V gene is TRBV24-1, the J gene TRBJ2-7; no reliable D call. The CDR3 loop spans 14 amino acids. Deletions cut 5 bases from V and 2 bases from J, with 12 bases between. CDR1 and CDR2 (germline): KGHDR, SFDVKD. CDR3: CATSVTGRPYEQYF. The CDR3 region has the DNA TGTGCCACCAGTGTGACTGGCAGGCCCTACGAGCAGTACTTC.

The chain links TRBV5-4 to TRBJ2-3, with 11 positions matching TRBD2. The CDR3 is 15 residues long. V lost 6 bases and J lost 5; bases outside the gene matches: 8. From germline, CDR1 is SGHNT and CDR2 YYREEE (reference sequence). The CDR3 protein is CASTVSGRAVDTQYF. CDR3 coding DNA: TGTGCCAGCACCGTTAGCGGGAGGGCAGTAGATACGCAGTATTTT.

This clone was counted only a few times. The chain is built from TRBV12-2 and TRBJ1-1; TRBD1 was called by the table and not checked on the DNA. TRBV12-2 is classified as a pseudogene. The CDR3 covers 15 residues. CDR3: CASRLGTPLNTEAFF. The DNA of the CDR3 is TGTGCAAGTCGCTTGGGGACACCACTTAACACTGAAGCTTTCTTT.

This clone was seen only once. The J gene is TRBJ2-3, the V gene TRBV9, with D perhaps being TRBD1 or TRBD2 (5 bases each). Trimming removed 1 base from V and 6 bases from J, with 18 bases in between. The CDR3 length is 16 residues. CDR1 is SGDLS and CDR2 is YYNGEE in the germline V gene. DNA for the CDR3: TGTGCCAGCAGCGTATCGCCCGGCCCCGGGGCGGATACGCAGTATTTT. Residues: CASSVSPGPGADTQYF.

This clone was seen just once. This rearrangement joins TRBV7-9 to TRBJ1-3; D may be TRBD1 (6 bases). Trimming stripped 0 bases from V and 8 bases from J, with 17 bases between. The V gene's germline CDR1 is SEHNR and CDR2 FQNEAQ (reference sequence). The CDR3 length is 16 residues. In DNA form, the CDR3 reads TGTGCCAGCAGCTTAGCTTACTCGGCAGGGGTGGACACCATATATTTT. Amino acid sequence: CASSLAYSAGVDTIYF.

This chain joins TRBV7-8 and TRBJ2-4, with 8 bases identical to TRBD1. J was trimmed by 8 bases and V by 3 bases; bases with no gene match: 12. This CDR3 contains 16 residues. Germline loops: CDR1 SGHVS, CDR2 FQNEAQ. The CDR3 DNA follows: TGTGCCAGCAGCTTTTACCAGGGGGCCGGTTTTGACATTCAGTACTTC. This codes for CASSFYQGAGFDIQYF.

CDR3 in amino acids: CASSPNRERDQPQHF. The CDR3 DNA follows: TGTGCCAGCAGCCCTAACAGGGAACGAGATCAGCCCCAGCATTTT. This rearrangement joins TRBV7-8 to TRBJ1-5; possibly TRBD1 for D (6 bases). Trimming took off 5 bases at V and 5 bases at J, with 16 bases between the two ends. CDR1 SGHVS and CDR2 FQNEAQ come from the germline V gene. The CDR3 totals 15 residues.

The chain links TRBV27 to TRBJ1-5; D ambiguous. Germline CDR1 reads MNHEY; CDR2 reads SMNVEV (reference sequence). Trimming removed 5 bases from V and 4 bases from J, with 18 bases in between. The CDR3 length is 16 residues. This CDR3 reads CASSTTPGVANQPQHF. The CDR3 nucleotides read TGTGCCAGCAGTACCACCCCCGGGGTTGCAAATCAGCCCCAGCATTTT.

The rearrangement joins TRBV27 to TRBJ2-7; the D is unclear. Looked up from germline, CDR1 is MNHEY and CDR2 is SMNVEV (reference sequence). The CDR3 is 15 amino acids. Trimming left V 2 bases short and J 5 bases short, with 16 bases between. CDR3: CASSLTLDPDHEQYF. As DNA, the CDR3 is TGTGCCAGCAGTTTAACCCTAGACCCAGACCACGAGCAGTACTTC.